The sequence of this T cell receptor (beta chain) was determined in a study of monozygotic twins with inflammatory bowel disease. Study outcomes and limitations: Repertoire similarity did not differ between concordant and discordant twins, possibly owing to limited power.

PCR of TCRalpha and TCRbeta cDNA was nested, with two rounds of about 15 and 9 cycles. Following a re-call of the 5' RACE reads, TCRdb has one entry per CDR3 protein and lacks DNA. The data show 170,000 or so distinct CDR3 sequences, and the top ten clones hold 6% to 9.5%. As to this clonotype: The antigen remains unidentified.

Investigators extracted total RNA from whole blood and did not sort T cells. This CDR3 spans 14 amino acids. CDR1 is DFQATT, CDR2 SNEGSKA, per germline (reference sequence). Sample: blood. The source of this sequence is a human donor with ulcerative colitis or Crohn's disease, or a healthy co-twin of an affected twin (not recorded which). V is TRBV20-1 and J is TRBJ2-1; the D call of TRBD2 rests on TCRdb alone, since no DNA is present to check it. Here the CDR3 reads CSATSSGRGDEQFF.